This TCR beta chain was documented in a study of T cell clones after liver transplantation. Study-level findings and limits: Circulating graft-donor-reactive CD4 TCRbeta sequences fell significantly post-transplant in most of the 8 subjects.

Germline CDR1 is SGHVS and CDR2 is FQNEAQ. Trimming took 2 bases from V and 4 from J, leaving 8 bases between them. The CDR3 runs to 13 residues. Method: immunoSEQ multiplex PCR; TCRdb's copy keeps in-frame clones and lacks some. The repertoire holds 70,000 to 80,000 clones, with more than 75% as singletons. About this clone: What it recognizes is unknown.

The sequence derives from a human donor who received a liver transplant. The source material was CD4+ T cells from blood, sampled before liver transplant. This rearrangement joins TRBV7-8 to TRBJ1-1; D may be TRBD1 (6 bases). The CDR3 DNA is TGTGCCAGCAGCTTAACAGGGCCCACTGAAGCTTTCTTT. Translated, it gives CASSLTGPTEAFF.